The 10 T cell receptor beta chains presented below share a single source sample, sequenced in a study of monozygotic twins with inflammatory bowel disease. TCRdb processed the 5' RACE reads again and assigns one entry to each CDR3 protein, with no DNA. This listing includes around 450,000 distinct CDR3 sequences. Sequenced sample: blood. These receptors were taken from a human donor with ulcerative colitis or Crohn's disease, or a healthy co-twin of an affected twin (not recorded which).

The chain couples TRBV7-3 to TRBJ2-3; with no DNA, the TCRdb D assignment of TRBD1 cannot be verified. Germline values: CDR1 SGHTA, CDR2 FQGTGA. This CDR3 comprises 16 residues. The chain's CDR3 is CASSSSSGTGTDTQYF.

J is TRBJ1-2 and V is TRBV27. The CDR3 spans 13 residues. Germline V gives CDR1 MNHEY, CDR2 SMNVEV (reference sequence). The CDR3 loop reads CASSSLSNYGYTF.

This chain's CDR3 is CASSLNPTSSTDTQYF. The rearrangement links TRBV7-3 to TRBJ2-3; without DNA, the TCRdb call of TRBD2 cannot be checked. The CDR3 is 16 amino acids. From germline, CDR1 is SGHTA and CDR2 FQGTGA.

V usage is TRBV5-1 and J usage is TRBJ2-1; TCRdb's D call, TRBD1, is unchecked because there is no DNA. The CDR3 length is 17 residues. The germline CDR1 and CDR2 sequences are SGHRS and YFSETQ. CDR3 loop: CASSPYRGKRTYNEQFF.

The chain joins TRBV25-1 to TRBJ2-2; TCRdb selects TRBD1, and the lack of DNA leaves this call unchecked. The CDR3 covers 15 residues. The germline gives CDR1 MGHDK, CDR2 SYGVNS. The CDR3 spells CASSTDRGVTGELFF. Full variable domain (rest looked up from reference TRBV25-1 and TRBJ2-2): EADIYQTPRYLVIGTGKKITLECSQTMGHDKMYWYQQDPGMELHLIHYSYGVNSTEKGDLSSESTVSRIRTEHFPLTLESARPSHTSQYLCASSTDRGVTGELFFGEGSRLTVL.

This chain joins TRBV10-3 and TRBJ2-7; TCRdb selects TRBD1, and the lack of DNA leaves this call unchecked. The CDR3 is 14 residues long. Germline V gene sequence: CDR1 ENHRY, CDR2 SYGVKD. The CDR3 spells CAISVSGEGAEQYF.

The chain employs TRBV5-1 and TRBJ2-7; TCRdb's D call, TRBD1, is unchecked because there is no DNA. The CDR3 runs 14 residues. From germline, CDR1 is SGHRS and CDR2 YFSETQ. CDR3 residues: CASSLVGIRDEQYF.

The V and J genes are TRBV19 and TRBJ2-5. CDR1 LNHDA and CDR2 SQIVND come from the germline V gene (reference sequence). The CDR3 is made up of 13 amino acids. CDR3: CASNSAVQETQYF.

This chain connects TRBV7-9 to TRBJ2-5; TCRdb outputs TRBD1, but without DNA this stays unchecked. Germline V lookup: CDR1 SEHNR, CDR2 FQNEAQ (reference sequence). The CDR3 sequence is 16 residues long. The CDR3 here is CASSPGTGLWQETQYF.

The chain links TRBV30 to TRBJ2-7. Germline-derived CDR1 and CDR2 are GTSNPN and SVGIG (reference sequence). This CDR3 contains 14 residues. The chain's CDR3 is CAWSWAGRAYEQYF.